The table lists the clone carrying this T cell receptor beta chain with a count of one. These data originate in a study of OX40 agonist ivuxolimab in advanced cancers. Whole-study context: Ivuxolimab, which patients received intravenously every 2 weeks, was dosed at 0.01 to 10 mg/kg.

Produced via immunoSEQ multiplex PCR; TCRdb's table is partial and in-frame only. The sample has roughly 79,000 clones; around 93% are singletons. Trimming removed 3 bases from V and 5 bases from J; junction bases left unmatched: 6. Germline CDR1 MNHEY, CDR2 SMNVEV (reference sequence). CDR3 length: 14 amino acids. The sequence was obtained from an adult with an advanced solid tumor such as melanoma, head and neck, liver or kidney cancer. The chain couples TRBV27 to TRBJ2-5, with 7 bases identical to TRBD1. The sequencing here drew on CD4+ or CD8+ T cells sorted from blood, taken in a trial of the OX40 agonist ivuxolimab. The chain's CDR3 is CASSFKGAPETQYF. For the CDR3, the DNA is TGTGCCAGCAGTTTTAAGGGGGCCCCCGAGACCCAGTACTTC.